The present entry profiles one T cell receptor beta chain with its context. Its specificity is not known. The time point was: cycle 4 day 1 (C4D1), after five to seven weeks of nivolumab. Each and every patient relapsed after autologous stem cell transplantation, and patients got differing brentuximab vedotin exposure. Investigators obtained CD8+ T cells from thawed PBMCs by magnetic negative selection. The study recorded best responses of complete response, partial response or progressive disease. Libraries were prepared by immunoSEQ multiplex PCR; TCRdb keeps only in-frame clonotypes and omits some of them. There are some 18,000 clones in the sample; around 89% occur only once, and approximately 4.5% lies in the top ten. This entry comes from a study of PD-1 blockade in classical Hodgkin lymphoma. Study details: Every 2 weeks, patients had 3 mg/kg nivolumab intravenously.

Trimming removed 6 bases from V and 1 base from J; junction bases left unmatched: 9. CDR3 size: 16 residues. In germline, CDR1 is SNHLY, CDR2 FYNNEI. Notes on the study in general: Reported baseline diversity: healthy donors highest, relapsed/refractory patients lowest. Patients starting nivolumab less than 1 year after ASCT had lower diversity and were excluded from later analyses.

The chain joins TRBV2 to TRBJ2-7; 10 nucleotides line up with TRBD1. This receptor was taken from a human donor with classical Hodgkin lymphoma. Source: CD8+ T cells from blood, taken before the fourth cycle of nivolumab. The CDR3 spells CASRLLTGGASYEQYF. CDR3 nucleotide sequence: TGTGCCAGCAGGCTATTGACAGGGGGCGCATCCTACGAGCAGTACTTC.